Listed here are 10 T cell receptor beta chains from one sample, sequenced in a study of neurological immune-mediated disorders. MiXCR was run by TCRdb on the 5' RACE reads, yielding one entry per CDR3 protein. The sample yields about 92,000 distinct CDR3 sequences, roughly 3.2% seen once. Material: PBMCs. All receptors derive from a woman in her forties or fifties with multiple sclerosis.

This clonotype was recorded many times. The rearrangement uses TRBV4-1 and TRBJ2-1; D is ambiguous. V gave up 0 bases and J gave up 0 bases, with 6 bases separating them. CDR1 is MGHRA, CDR2 YSYEKL, per germline. This CDR3 has 15 amino acids. The CDR3 loop reads CASSQDLASYNEQFF. DNA of the CDR3: TGCGCCAGCAGCCAAGATTTGGCCTCCTACAATGAGCAGTTCTTC.

This clonotype was found many times. The rearrangement links TRBV20-1 to TRBJ1-2; weak D call: TRBD1 (5 bases). With 0 bases removed from V and 8 bases from J, the gap between germline ends came to 19 bases. The germline V gene encodes CDR1 DFQATT and CDR2 SNEGSKA (reference sequence). The CDR3 is 15 residues long. This CDR3 is CSARESGTPQVGYTF. In DNA form, the CDR3 reads TGCAGTGCTAGAGAATCCGGGACCCCACAGGTCGGCTACACCTTC.

This clonotype was found many times. This chain connects TRBV20-1 to TRBJ2-7; a possible D gene is TRBD2 (5 bases). Germline loops: CDR1 DFQATT, CDR2 SNEGSKA (reference sequence). CDR3 length: 12 residues. The ends were cut back, 4 bases at V and 6 bases at J, with 13 bases in the middle. CDR3 region: CSATPGISEQYF. The CDR3 DNA follows: TGCAGTGCTACCCCCGGGATTAGCGAGCAGTACTTC.

This clonotype was observed at least ten times. The chain has TRBV7-9 and TRBJ2-1; 7 bases line up with TRBD1. V trimming: 2 bases; J trimming: 5 bases; junction bases outside the gene matches: 12. CDR3 length: 17 amino acids. From germline, CDR1 is SEHNR and CDR2 FQNEAQ (reference sequence). CDR3 loop: CASSLLPGGMVNNEQFF. CDR3 bases: TGTGCCAGCAGCTTACTCCCAGGGGGTATGGTGAACAATGAGCAGTTCTTC.

This clonotype was seen at least ten times. This rearrangement joins TRBV13 to TRBJ2-5, with D maybe TRBD2 (6 bases). The germline gives CDR1 PRHDT, CDR2 FYEKMQ (reference sequence). This CDR3 is 16 amino acids long. Trimming pared 2 bases from V and 2 bases from J, leaving 15 bases between. The CDR3 protein is CASSLNFRDLQETQYF. CDR3 bases: TGTGCCAGCAGCTTAAATTTTAGGGACTTGCAAGAGACCCAGTACTTC.

This clonotype was detected ten times or more. CDR3: CASSRTGGWETQYF. The CDR3 coding sequence is TGTGCCAGCAGCCGGACAGGGGGCTGGGAGACCCAGTACTTC. The rearrangement uses TRBV7-2 and TRBJ2-5; TRBD1 matches 11 bases. The CDR3 has 14 residues. Per germline, CDR1 SGHTA and CDR2 FQGNSA. Losses at the gene ends were 5 bases for V and 5 bases for J; bases not matched to a gene: 4.

This clonotype was picked up many times. The chain couples TRBV6-5 to TRBJ1-2; 10 bases are a match to TRBD1. The germline gives CDR1 MNHEY, CDR2 SVGAGI. There are 16 residues in the CDR3. V shed 5 bases and J 4 bases; nucleotides not matched to a gene: 10. CDR3 sequence: CASSPRLGQGTYGYTF. The CDR3 DNA reads TGTGCCAGCAGTCCACGCCTGGGACAGGGGACCTATGGCTACACCTTC.

This clonotype was observed at least ten times. The genes are TRBV5-8 and TRBJ2-3, with 11 nucleotides matching TRBD2. V trimming: 4 bases; J trimming: 6 bases; junction bases outside the gene matches: 7. Germline V gene lookup returns CDR1 SGHTS and CDR2 YDEGEE. CDR3 length: 15 amino acids. DNA for the CDR3: TGTGCCAGCAGCATACATAGCGGGGGGGCGGATACGCAGTATTTT. Protein sequence: CASSIHSGGADTQYF.

This clonotype was counted ten times or more. V gene TRBV9 combines with J gene TRBJ2-5; D not resolved. CDR1 and CDR2 (germline): SGDLS, YYNGEE. This CDR3 contains 14 residues. The V and J ends lost 0 bases and 0 bases respectively, with 6 bases between them. The CDR3 DNA follows: TGTGCCAGCAGCGTAGATAGCCACCAAGAGACCCAGTACTTC. Its translation: CASSVDSHQETQYF.

Ten or more counts support this clonotype. This chain connects TRBV7-8 to TRBJ2-6; TRBD1 agrees at 9 bases. Per the germline V gene, CDR1 is SGHVS and CDR2 is FQNEAQ. This CDR3 comprises 20 residues. With 2 bases clipped from V and 3 bases from J, the junction kept 14 bases outside the gene matches. CDR3 sequence (DNA): TGTGCCAGCAGCTTAAGCGGGATCCCCGGGACAGGGAGTGGGGCCAACGTCCTGACTTTC. Protein: CASSLSGIPGTGSGANVLTF.